This TCR beta chain was obtained from a study of cytomegalovirus exposure and HLA in healthy donors. Study-wide results and limits: Immune exposure information comprised only CMV serostatus. In a later analysis, most CMV-associated TCR beta chains appeared HLA-restricted. While the bulk of TCR sequences proved rare, some public TCRs turned up in many donors.

Donors sampled were nominally healthy, though unrecorded immune exposures were likely. The primer mix had 60 Vbeta and 13 Jbeta primers. The data were produced by immunoSEQ multiplex PCR, yet TCRdb's version contains in-frame clones alone and is incomplete. The sample lists some 51,000 clones; about three quarters were seen once. On this clone itself: The antigen is undetermined.

This TCR derives from a female donor in good health and CMV-seronegative. Specimen: PBMCs.

The DNA of the CDR3 is TGTGCCAGCAGCCAGATGGTTGGACGGGACTCCTACGAGCAGTACTTC. This sequence encodes CASSQMVGRDSYEQYF. The J gene is TRBJ2-7, the V gene TRBV5-6; D possibly corresponds to TRBD2 (5 bases). The CDR3 extends over 16 amino acids. V lost 4 bases to trimming and J lost 0 bases, with 17 bases between them. Germline V gene lookup returns CDR1 SGHDT and CDR2 YYEEEE.